The next 18 T cell receptor beta chains were all read from a single sample in a study of cytomegalovirus exposure and HLA in healthy donors. Primers included in the PCR were 60 Vbeta and 13 Jbeta primers. The repertoire was sequenced with immunoSEQ multiplex PCR; TCRdb's copy has only in-frame clones and lacks some. The sample has some 180,000 clones, roughly 12% seen once. The sample was PBMCs. The receptors were sampled from a middle-aged man in good health and CMV-seropositive.

This clone occurred a few times. The chain has TRBV7-6 and TRBJ1-2; 8 nucleotides align to TRBD1. This CDR3 contains 15 residues. CDR1 is SGHVS, CDR2 FNYEAQ, per germline. With V trimmed by 5 bases and J by 0 bases, 5 bases remained unmatched. For the CDR3, the DNA is TGTGCCAGCAGCCCTACGGACAGGGCTAACTATGGCTACACCTTC. Amino acid sequence: CASSPTDRANYGYTF.

This clone was counted only a few times. This chain joins TRBV5-1 and TRBJ1-4; TRBD1 matches 8 bases. The germline V gene has CDR1 SGHRS and CDR2 YFSETQ. The CDR3 is 15 amino acids. With 2 bases clipped from V and 7 bases from J, the junction kept 7 bases outside the gene matches. The CDR3 region is CASSFSQGGGEKLFF. In DNA form, the CDR3 reads TGCGCCAGCAGCTTTTCACAGGGGGGAGGTGAAAAACTGTTTTTT.

This chain connects TRBV27 to TRBJ2-3; 7 positions agree with TRBD1. This CDR3 has 17 residues. V shed 7 bases, J shed 0 bases, and the junction held 13 bases outside the gene matches. Germline CDR1 and CDR2: MNHEY and SMNVEV (reference sequence). The CDR3 loop reads CASIRQGILSSTDTQYF. The CDR3 DNA follows: TGTGCCAGCATCCGACAGGGAATCCTTTCTAGCACAGATACGCAGTATTTT.

The rearrangement uses TRBV5-1 and TRBJ2-1; 10 positions match TRBD2. The CDR3 is 16 residues long. The V segment lost 5 bases and the J segment 6 bases; nucleotides outside the gene matches: 11. CDR1 and CDR2 from the germline V gene are SGHRS and YFSETQ. The DNA for the CDR3 is TGCGCCAGCAGAGGAGAGCAGCGGGGGGGCCGCAATGAGCAGTTCTTC. Translation gives CASRGEQRGGRNEQFF. The whole variable domain, remainder taken from reference TRBV5-1 and TRBJ2-1, is KAGVTQTPRYLIKTRGQQVTLSCSPISGHRSVSWYQQTPGQGLQFLFEYFSETQRNKGNFPGRFSGRQFSNSRSEMNVSTLELGDSALYLCASRGEQRGGRNEQFFGPGTRLTVL.

The chain employs TRBV5-1 and TRBJ1-1, with unresolved D. The CDR3 sequence is 14 residues long. Germline V CDR1 and CDR2: SGHRS, YFSETQ. Trimming removed 4 bases at V and 4 bases at J, with 14 bases between. Here the CDR3 reads CASSGGVRGTEAFF. CDR3 nucleotides: TGCGCCAGCAGCGGCGGGGTTCGCGGCACTGAAGCTTTCTTT.

The chain links TRBV6-5 to TRBJ2-3, with D unclear. CDR3 length: 14 amino acids. The V and J ends lost 2 bases and 4 bases respectively, with 10 bases between them. Germline lookup yields CDR1 MNHEY and CDR2 SVGAGI. The CDR3 protein is CASSYAVASDTQYF. The CDR3 DNA sequence: TGTGCCAGCAGTTACGCGGTGGCGTCAGATACGCAGTATTTT.

V gene TRBV21-1 combines with J gene TRBJ2-7; whether TRBD2, the table's D call, matches the DNA was not checked. TRBV21-1 is listed as a pseudogene. There are 19 residues in the CDR3. The CDR3 region has the DNA TGTGCCAGCAGCAAAGCCAACAGACTAGCGGGGGGGAGCTCCTACGAGCAGTACGTC. This sequence encodes CASSKANRLAGGSSYEQYV.

The V and J genes are TRBV2 and TRBJ1-5; weak D call: TRBD1 (5 bases). Germline V gene data show CDR1 as SNHLY and CDR2 as FYNNEI. V was pared by 5 bases and J by 5 bases, with 10 bases between. There are 13 residues in the CDR3. The CDR3 DNA follows: TGTGCCAGCAGTCCAGGGAGGGATCAGCCCCAGCATTTT. Residues: CASSPGRDQPQHF.

The chain has TRBV7-9 and TRBJ1-2; D remains unclear. Germline lookup yields CDR1 SEHNR and CDR2 FQNEAQ (reference sequence). The length of the CDR3 is 14 residues. V was shortened by 0 bases and J by 4 bases, with 9 bases between the two germline ends. CDR3 nucleotide sequence: TGTGCCAGCAGCTTAGCGAACCTGGCCTATGGCTACACCTTC. Translated, it gives CASSLANLAYGYTF.

This sequence joins TRBV29-1 and TRBJ2-3; tentatively, D is TRBD2 (7 bases). This CDR3 is 17 amino acids long. Germline values: CDR1 SQVTM, CDR2 ANQGSEA. Trimming shortened V by 1 base and J by 5 bases, and 22 bases separated the two germline ends. CDR3 DNA sequence: TGCAGCGTTGAAGGGGGGGGGCTGGGGTTTGCCGTAGATACGCAGTATTTT. The encoded protein is CSVEGGGLGFAVDTQYF.

This clone was found a few times. The CDR3 protein is CSVVSPPEAFF. In nucleotides, the CDR3 is TGCAGCGTTGTCAGTCCTCCAGAAGCTTTCTTT. The chain recombines TRBV29-1 with TRBJ1-1; D call uncertain. This CDR3 comprises 11 residues. V was cut by 4 bases and J by 8 bases, with 11 bases left in between. Germline assignment: CDR1 SQVTM and CDR2 ANQGSEA.

Only a few counts were recorded for this clone. The rearrangement joins TRBV6-5 to TRBJ1-1, with D hard to call. The CDR3 is 13 amino acids. The V gene lost 2 bases and the J gene lost 1 base, with 5 bases spanning the gap. Germline CDR1 and CDR2: MNHEY and SVGAGI. The CDR3 loop is CASSYESNTEAFF. The CDR3 nucleotides are TGTGCCAGCAGTTACGAGTCGAACACTGAAGCTTTCTTT.

The rearrangement uses TRBV6-6 and TRBJ2-3, with D possibly being TRBD2 (6 bases). Trimming removed 2 bases from V and 5 bases from J, with 8 bases in between. Germline values: CDR1 MNHNY, CDR2 SVGAGI (reference sequence). The CDR3 spans 13 residues. CDR3 region: CASSYRGGDTQYF. The CDR3 DNA reads as TGTGCCAGCAGTTACAGGGGAGGAGATACGCAGTATTTT.

V and J are TRBV11-3 and TRBJ1-3; no clear D gene. The length of the CDR3 is 14 residues. Germline V CDR1 and CDR2: SGHNT, YENEEA. Trimming removed 5 bases at V and 7 bases at J, with 15 bases between. The CDR3 spells CASSPGEHFNTIYF. The CDR3, as DNA: TGTGCCAGCAGCCCCGGGGAACACTTCAACACCATATATTTT.

The rearrangement links TRBV6-1 to TRBJ1-6, with 7 positions matching TRBD1. In germline, CDR1 is MNHNS, CDR2 SASEGT. The ends lost 4 bases at V and 6 bases at J; junction bases unmatched: 9. The CDR3 is made up of 16 amino acids. Here the CDR3 reads CASSGGRDRSNSPLHF. In DNA form, the CDR3 reads TGTGCCAGCAGTGGGGGCCGGGACAGATCTAATTCACCCCTCCACTTT.

The rearrangement uses TRBV27 and TRBJ2-2; no reliable D call. This CDR3 region has 16 residues. The V and J ends lost 1 base and 5 bases respectively, with 14 bases between them. Germline values: CDR1 MNHEY, CDR2 SMNVEV (reference sequence). The CDR3 sequence: CASSLYPALPTGELFF. CDR3 nucleotide sequence: TGTGCCAGCAGTTTATACCCCGCCCTACCTACCGGGGAGCTGTTTTTT.

This clone has a handful of counts. The chain carries TRBV2 and TRBJ2-7; possible D gene TRBD2, 6 bases. V lost 6 bases to trimming and J lost 4 bases, with 10 bases between them. Germline lookup yields CDR1 SNHLY and CDR2 FYNNEI. This CDR3 is 12 amino acids long. The CDR3 nucleotides are TGTGCCAGCAGACCGGGACTTTACGAGCAGTACTTC. Translating gives CASRPGLYEQYF.

The chain combines TRBV14 with TRBJ2-7, with D tentatively TRBD1 (6 bases). The germline V gene encodes CDR1 SGHDN and CDR2 FVKESK. This CDR3 spans 13 amino acids. V was cut by 4 bases and J by 6 bases, with 13 bases left in between. DNA of the CDR3: TGTGCCAGCAGCCTAACAGGGTACGGCGAGCAGTACGTC. It specifies CASSLTGYGEQYV.